This T cell receptor (beta chain) appears in the sequencing data of a study of siplizumab effects on memory and regulatory T cells. Overall study findings and caveats: Sequences below about 10^-5 frequency were poorly captured, and few alloreactive clones mapped to unstimulated subsets. Versus around 25% in controls, the mappable alloreactive CD4+ clones averaged about 70% Treg-derived with siplizumab. The alloresponse seemed to draw substantially on naive T cells, which appeared more diverse than memory cells.

The study assayed some 110,000 TCR templates per sample. Method: immunoSEQ multiplex PCR; TCRdb's copy keeps in-frame clones and lacks some. The sample has some 100,000 clones, over 85% seen once. The CDR3 is made up of 14 amino acids. V lost 2 bases and J lost 6, with 10 bases in between. CDR1 is MNHEY, CDR2 SMNVEV, per germline (reference sequence). Turning to this clone: As yet, its antigen is unknown.

This clonotype originated in a human donor in good health. The chain is built from TRBV27 and TRBJ2-2; possibly TRBD2 for D (5 bases). Sequenced material: CD8+ T cells sorted from blood. The CDR3 sequence: CASSLPGTAGELFF. As DNA, the CDR3 is TGTGCCAGCAGTTTACCGGGAACGGCCGGGGAGCTGTTTTTT.